The 27 T cell receptor beta chains in this list originate from one sample, sequenced in a study of blood T cells in healthy people across ages. The authors ran a second PCR of 7 to 11 cycles using a sample-barcoded 5' primer and a J-beta primer mix. TCRdb passed the 5' RACE reads through MiXCR, listing each CDR3 protein once. This sample carries hundreds of thousands of distinct CDR3 sequences, less than 40% of them seen once, and the ten largest clones take approximately 15%. Sequencing was done on a sample of blood. Source of these receptors: an elderly woman in good health.

The sample holds a few counts of this clonotype. A single base separates this from a much larger clone, so it may be a read error. The chain employs TRBV12-3 or TRBV12-4 and TRBJ2-7, with 9 bases fitting TRBD2. V gave up 6 bases and J gave up 7 bases; unmatched junction bases: 13. The CDR3 spans 15 residues. CDR3 sequence (DNA): TGTGCCAGCAGCTTGACTAGCGGTACCTACAATGAGCAGTACTTC. Protein sequence: CASSLTSGTYNEQYF.

This clonotype appeared many times. The chain is built from TRBV5-1 and TRBJ1-1; TRBD1 matches at 7 bases. The CDR3 totals 15 residues. Per germline, CDR1 SGHRS and CDR2 YFSETQ. After removal of 2 bases from V and 2 bases from J, the junction contained 6 bases not matched to a gene. The CDR3, as DNA: TGCGCCAGCAGCTTCCGGGGACAGATTAACACTGAAGCTTTCTTT. It translates to CASSFRGQINTEAFF. Combining the CDR3 with reference TRBV5-1 and TRBJ1-1 gives the whole variable domain KAGVTQTPRYLIKTRGQQVTLSCSPISGHRSVSWYQQTPGQGLQFLFEYFSETQRNKGNFPGRFSGRQFSNSRSEMNVSTLELGDSALYLCASSFRGQINTEAFFGQGTRLTVV.

Details on this clonotype: A much larger clone sits a single nucleotide away, making a read error possible. The chain combines TRBV5-5 with TRBJ2-1, with TRBD2 identical over 8 bases. The CDR3 is made up of 16 amino acids. Germline CDR1 and CDR2: SGHKS and YYEKEE (reference sequence). Trimming at V came to 0 bases and at J to 13 bases, leaving 15 bases not matched to a gene. The CDR3 reads CASSLAVVAGQETQFF. For the CDR3, the DNA is TGTGCCAGCAGCTTGGCCGTGGTAGCGGGGCAGGAGACCCAGTTCTTC.

In its sample, this clonotype was seen a few times. Germline is not matched at one junction end, which may reflect a read error. The chain links TRBV6-1 to TRBJ1-5; tentatively, D is TRBD1 (5 bases). The CDR3 sequence is 16 residues long. Germline V gives CDR1 MNHNS, CDR2 SASEGT. CDR3 DNA sequence: TGTGCCAGCCGACAAAGGGACGGTAATAGCAATCAGCTCCAGCATTTT. It is translated as CASRQRDGNSNQLQHF.

This clonotype was counted a few times. V is TRBV21-1 and J is TRBJ1-1; the table's TRBD1 call for D was not verified on the DNA. TRBV21-1 is classified as a pseudogene. CDR3 length: 15 amino acids. The CDR3 reads CASSKAPGLNTEAFF. The CDR3 nucleotides read TGTGCCAGCAGCAAAGCGCCAGGGCTGAACACTGAAGCTTTCTTT.

This rearrangement joins TRBV23-1 to TRBJ2-7; 10 bases agree with TRBD1. The J call may be faulty, since TRBJ2-5 better matches the DNA end. TRBV23-1 has ORF status, its function being uncertain. This CDR3 is built from 16 residues. The CDR3 bases are TGCGCCAGCCCGTTTTCCCCGGGACAGGGGAGAGAGACCCAGTACTTC. This gives the protein CASPFSPGQGRETQYF.

This clonotype has a handful of counts. The chain is built from TRBV30 and TRBJ1-2; D might be TRBD1 (5 bases). The length of the CDR3 is 14 residues. The germline V gene has CDR1 GTSNPN and CDR2 SVGIG (reference sequence). The V gene lost 3 bases and the J gene lost 5 bases, with 16 bases spanning the gap. CDR3 sequence: CAWSHAAGGYGYTF. The CDR3 DNA is TGTGCCTGGAGCCATGCTGCGGGGGGGTATGGCTACACCTTC.

This clonotype came up a few times. The chain has TRBV3-1 and TRBJ2-5, with D perhaps matching TRBD2 (6 bases). CDR3 length: 14 residues. Per germline, CDR1 LGHDT and CDR2 YNNKEL (reference sequence). V lost 1 base to trimming and J lost 4 bases, with 10 bases between them. The chain's CDR3 is CASSQVRGSETQYF. The CDR3 DNA sequence: TGTGCCAGCAGCCAAGTCCGGGGGTCAGAGACCCAGTACTTC.

This clonotype was detected many times. The chain links TRBV20-1 to TRBJ2-1; D may be TRBD2 (6 bases). Germline assignment: CDR1 DFQATT and CDR2 SNEGSKA (reference sequence). Between the trimmed V and J ends, which lost 3 bases and 0 bases, there was a span of 21 bases. The CDR3 is 18 residues long. CDR3 region: CSASAGAGLSSSYNEQFF. CDR3 nucleotides: TGCAGTGCTAGTGCTGGTGCGGGGCTATCGAGCTCCTACAATGAGCAGTTCTTC.

This clonotype was counted only a few times. This chain links TRBV5-1 with TRBJ1-1, with 9 bases lining up with TRBD1. The germline V gene has CDR1 SGHRS and CDR2 YFSETQ. The V gene end was trimmed by 5 bases and the J gene end by 6 bases; junction bases not matched to a gene: 8. The CDR3 runs 14 residues. As DNA, the CDR3 is TGCGCCAGCAGGTCGTACAGGGGGCTAGCTGAAGCTTTCTTT. It translates to CASRSYRGLAEAFF.

The chain uses TRBV20-1 and TRBJ1-1, with unresolved D. The CDR3 extends over 14 amino acids. The V gene lost 3 bases and the J gene lost 1 base, with 12 bases spanning the gap. Germline loops: CDR1 DFQATT, CDR2 SNEGSKA (reference sequence). The CDR3 nucleotides are TGCAGTGCTAGTCCCCCGCCGGAGAACACTGAAGCTTTCTTT. The encoded protein is CSASPPPENTEAFF.

This clonotype was detected only a few times. A much larger clone lies one base from this, so it may be a read error. The rearrangement links TRBV6-2 or TRBV6-3 to TRBJ1-5; possible D gene TRBD1, 6 bases. Germline CDR1 is MNHEY and CDR2 is SVGEGT. CDR3 length: 13 residues. The germline V and J ends were trimmed by 8 bases and 3 bases, with 11 bases remaining between them. The CDR3 coding sequence is TGTGCCAGCGGTGACAGGTACAATCAGCCCCAGCATTTT. The encoded protein is CASGDRYNQPQHF.

This clonotype was detected many times. The chain combines TRBV20-1 with TRBJ2-7; D uncertain. The V end lost 4 bases, the J end lost 2 bases, and 9 bases lay between the germline ends. This CDR3 spans 12 amino acids. Germline V gives CDR1 DFQATT, CDR2 SNEGSKA (reference sequence). The CDR3 DNA is TGCAGTGCTAACTTAATAACCTACGAGCAGTACTTC. Translating it yields CSANLITYEQYF.

On this clonotype itself: With a much larger clone just one base away, this may be a read error. The chain combines TRBV7-9 with TRBJ2-5; maybe TRBD2 (6 bases). The CDR3 runs to 15 residues. Germline V lookup: CDR1 SEHNR, CDR2 FQNEAQ (reference sequence). The CDR3 DNA sequence: TGTGCCGGCAGCTTCCCCCTTGGACTAATAAAGGCCCAGTACTTC. It codes for CAGSFPLGLIKAQYF.

Details on this clonotype: This could be a read error, since a much larger clone is one nucleotide away. The chain is built from TRBV4-1 and TRBJ2-7, with a tentative D call TRBD2 (5 bases). CDR3 length: 13 residues. CDR1 and CDR2 from the germline V gene are MGHRA and YSYEKL. Trimming removed 4 bases from V and 3 bases from J, with 10 bases in between. The CDR3 DNA is TGCGCCAGCAGCCTCGGGGAATGCTACGAGCAGTACTTC. Translation: CASSLGECYEQYF.

Concerning this clonotype: A much larger clone is a single base away; this may be a read error. The chain employs TRBV30 and TRBJ2-5; 8 positions agree with TRBD1. Germline loops: CDR1 GTSNPN, CDR2 SVGIG (reference sequence). Trimming at V came to 1 base and at J to 11 bases, leaving 15 bases not matched to a gene. The CDR3 length is 15 residues. CDR3 sequence (DNA): TGTGCCTGGAGTGCCGGACAGGGAACCTACAATGAGCAGTACTTC. Protein sequence: CAWSAGQGTYNEQYF.

The rearrangement links TRBV7-2 to TRBJ2-7, with D possibly TRBD2 on 7 matching bases. V was pared by 2 bases and J by 1 base, with 15 bases between. This CDR3 contains 16 residues. Germline values: CDR1 SGHTA, CDR2 FQGNSA. This CDR3 is CASSLSRGLRSYEQYF. CDR3 DNA sequence: TGTGCCAGCAGCTTATCGCGGGGGCTAAGATCCTACGAGCAGTACTTC.

The chain carries TRBV5-1 and TRBJ2-2; TRBD1 is a possible D gene (6 bases). The CDR3 extends over 14 amino acids. Germline CDR1 reads SGHRS; CDR2 reads YFSETQ. V lost 4 bases, J lost 5 bases, and 12 bases lay in between. The CDR3 DNA reads as TGCGCCAGCAGCCCAGGGGACATGACCGGGGAGCTGTTTTTT. It is translated as CASSPGDMTGELFF.

The chain recombines TRBV7-6 with TRBJ1-4; TRBD1 agrees at 8 bases. Germline V gene lookup returns CDR1 SGHVS and CDR2 FNYEAQ. CDR3 length: 16 residues. The V and J ends lost 4 bases and 10 bases, in that order; junction bases with no gene match: 14. CDR3 in amino acids: CASSSAVDRERVKLFF. The CDR3 DNA reads as TGTGCCAGCAGCTCGGCGGTGGACAGGGAAAGGGTAAAACTGTTTTTT.

Comment on this clonotype: With a much larger clone just one base away, this may be a read error. The gene calls are TRBV29-1 and TRBJ2-7, with D perhaps matching TRBD1 (6 bases). Germline V lookup: CDR1 SQVTM, CDR2 ANQGSEA. This CDR3 comprises 12 residues. CDR3 coding DNA: TGCAGCGCCTCGGACCCAGGGGAAGAGCAGTGCTTC. Translation gives CSASDPGEEQCF.

Regarding this clonotype: This sequence may be a read error, since a much larger clone differs from it by one base. The V call is TRBV30, the J call TRBJ2-4, with 9 bases fitting TRBD1. The CDR3 has 14 amino acids. V trimming: 1 base; J trimming: 3 bases; junction bases outside the gene matches: 1. Germline CDR1 GTSNPN, CDR2 SVGIG (reference sequence). CDR3 in DNA: TGTGCCTGGAGTGGGACAGGGGACAAAAACATTCAGTACTTC. The encoded protein is CAWSGTGDKNIQYF.

The table lists this clonotype with many counts. The CDR3 loop is CASSLAGRRHNEQFF. CDR3 DNA sequence: TGTGCCAGCAGTTTAGCGGGACGACGCCACAATGAGCAGTTCTTC. V usage is TRBV28 and J usage is TRBJ2-1; D is possibly TRBD2 (6 bases). Trimming left V 2 bases short and J 5 bases short, with 13 bases between. Germline V gene sequence: CDR1 MDHEN, CDR2 SYDVKM. This CDR3 comprises 15 residues.

This chain uses TRBV12-3 or TRBV12-4 with TRBJ2-1; the D gene is possibly TRBD1 (6 bases). Trimming took off 5 bases at V and 4 bases at J, with 15 bases between the two ends. This CDR3 region has 15 residues. The CDR3 DNA sequence: TGTGCCAGCAGTCCCGGACAGAAGTCTTACAATGAGCAGTTCTTC. Protein sequence: CASSPGQKSYNEQFF.

The V gene is TRBV5-5, the J gene TRBJ1-5; the D gene is possibly TRBD1 (5 bases). The germline V gene encodes CDR1 SGHKS and CDR2 YYEKEE (reference sequence). The V and J ends lost 6 bases and 10 bases respectively, with 20 bases between them. The CDR3 extends over 14 amino acids. The CDR3 sequence is CASIEETGGRPQHF. The CDR3 DNA sequence: TGTGCCAGCATAGAAGAGACCGGGGGTCGCCCCCAGCATTTT.

The rearrangement uses TRBV10-3 and TRBJ2-3; 14 positions match TRBD2. V gave up 4 bases and J gave up 6 bases; unmatched junction bases: 6. The CDR3 has 16 amino acids. In germline, CDR1 is ENHRY, CDR2 SYGVKD. The CDR3 protein is CAISAGLAGGGDTQYF. The CDR3 nucleotides read TGTGCCATCAGTGCCGGACTAGCGGGGGGCGGGGATACGCAGTATTTT.

The CDR3 DNA reads as TGTGCCACCTCGAGGAAGGGGAGGGGGTACGAGCAGTACTTC. It is translated as CATSRKGRGYEQYF. The chain combines TRBV27 with TRBJ2-7, with D perhaps TRBD2 (7 bases). CDR1 is MNHEY and CDR2 is SMNVEV in the germline V gene (reference sequence). The CDR3 totals 14 residues. The V gene lost 10 bases and the J gene lost 4 bases, with 20 bases spanning the gap.

As concerns this clonotype: The junction departs from the called germline gene at one end, perhaps through a read error. The CDR3 loop reads CAISESMGANVRTF. The CDR3 DNA reads TGTGCCATCAGTGAGTCTATGGGGGCCAACGTCCGGACTTTC. This chain joins TRBV10-3 and TRBJ2-6, with a tentative D call TRBD1 (6 bases). CDR1 and CDR2 from the germline V gene are ENHRY and SYGVKD. This CDR3 is 14 amino acids long.